A selection of T cell receptor beta chains follows, all from one sample in a study of cytomegalovirus exposure and HLA in healthy donors. Method: immunoSEQ multiplex PCR; TCRdb's copy keeps in-frame clones and lacks some. There are around 140,000 clones in the sample; approximately 82% occur only once, and 3% to 3.5% lies in the top ten. Sequences were obtained from PBMCs. The receptor set was obtained from a man younger than 30 in good health and CMV-seropositive. The CDR3 runs from the conserved cysteine through the conserved F or W. A D gene is named only where the DNA matches it firmly. Where a row states a size, it is once, few, many or the class of an expanded clone; other rows omit it.

TRBV7-2	TRBJ1-1	.	.	CASSLSVPNTEAFF	TGTGCCAGCAGCTTATCGGTCCCGAACACTGAAGCTTTCTTT
TRBV5-1	TRBJ2-7	.	.	CASSLGQSYEQYF	TGCGCCAGCAGCTTGGGACAGTCCTACGAGCAGTACTTC
TRBV7-9	TRBJ2-7	TRBD1	.	CAGTLGTGGYEQYF	TGTGCCGGCACATTAGGGACAGGGGGCTACGAGCAGTACTTC
TRBV4-1	TRBJ1-1	TRBD1	.	CASSSPGTGFSEAFF	TGCGCCAGTTCCTCTCCCGGGACAGGGTTTTCTGAAGCTTTCTTT
TRBV7-8	TRBJ2-3	TRBD2	.	CASSLGGVLAESTSTDTQYF	TGTGCCAGCAGCTTAGGGGGTGTGCTAGCGGAGTCTACAAGCACAGATACGCAGTATTTT
TRBV6-1	TRBJ2-7	.	.	CASSDRGSPSSYEQYF	TGTGCCAGCAGTGATCGGGGGTCCCCGAGCTCCTACGAGCAGTACTTC
TRBV28	TRBJ2-3	.	few	CASSDRLGTDTQYF	TGTGCCAGCAGTGACCGACTAGGCACAGATACGCAGTATTTT
TRBV28	TRBJ2-7	.	.	CASSFGLAFEQYF	TGTGCCAGCAGTTTTGGGCTAGCTTTCGAGCAGTACTTC
TRBV2	TRBJ1-1	TRBD1	.	CASSLTGFAEAFF	TGTGCCAGCAGTTTGACAGGGTTCGCTGAAGCTTTCTTT
TRBV5-6	TRBJ2-5	TRBD2	.	CASSRTSGTWETQYF	TGTGCCAGCAGCCGGACTAGCGGGACTTGGGAGACCCAGTACTTC